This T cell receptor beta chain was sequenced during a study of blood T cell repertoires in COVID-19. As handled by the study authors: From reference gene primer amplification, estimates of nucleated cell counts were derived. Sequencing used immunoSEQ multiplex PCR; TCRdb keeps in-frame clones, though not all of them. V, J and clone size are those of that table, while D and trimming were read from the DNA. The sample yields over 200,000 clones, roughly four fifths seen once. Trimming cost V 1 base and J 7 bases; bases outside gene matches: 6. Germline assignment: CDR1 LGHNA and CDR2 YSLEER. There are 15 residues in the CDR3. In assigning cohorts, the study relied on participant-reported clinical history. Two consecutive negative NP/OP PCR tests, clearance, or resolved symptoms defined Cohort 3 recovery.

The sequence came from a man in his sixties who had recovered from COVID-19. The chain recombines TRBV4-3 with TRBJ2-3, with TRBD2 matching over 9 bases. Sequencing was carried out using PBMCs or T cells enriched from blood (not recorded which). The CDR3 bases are TGCGCCAGCAGCCAAGTTAGCGGGGGTTCCAATACGCAGTATTTT. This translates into CASSQVSGGSNTQYF.